The 12 T cell receptor beta chains listed next were all sequenced from one sample in a study of beta chain features in type 1 diabetes. The study reverse transcribed the entire isolated RNA, so it sequenced expressed TCRB transcripts. Data came from immunoSEQ multiplex PCR; TCRdb stores just in-frame clones and leaves some out. The table has 860,000 or so clones, roughly 17% seen once. The source material was naive CD4+ T cells from blood. Receptors originate from a woman aged 18 to 35 in good health.

The chain carries TRBV6-1 and TRBJ2-4, with D tentatively TRBD1 or TRBD2 (5 bases each). V was pared by 6 bases and J by 12 bases, with 15 bases between. The CDR3 is 12 residues long. Germline CDR1 reads MNHNS; CDR2 reads SASEGT. The chain's CDR3 is CASRRDRGHQYF. CDR3 in DNA: TGTGCCAGCAGGAGGGACCGGGGTCATCAGTACTTC.

In DNA form, the CDR3 reads TGTGCCAGCAGCTTGGTAGGGGAAAAACTGTTTTTT. Translation: CASSLVGEKLFF. V and J are TRBV5-4 and TRBJ1-4, with D unresolved. V dropped 0 bases and J dropped 8 bases, with 5 bases sitting between them. This CDR3 is built from 12 residues. CDR1 is SGHNT, CDR2 YYREEE, per germline (reference sequence).

This clone has only a few counts. This chain joins TRBV18 and TRBJ1-2, with 8 bases identical to TRBD1. Germline assignment: CDR1 KGHSH and CDR2 LQKENI. The CDR3 spans 15 residues. V was pared by 3 bases and J by 2 bases, with 5 bases of the junction left unmatched. DNA for the CDR3: TGTGCCAGCTCACCTGGACAGGGCCCAAACTATGGCTACACCTTC. Its protein product is CASSPGQGPNYGYTF.

The chain links TRBV18 to TRBJ2-2, with a possible D match to TRBD2 (6 bases). CDR3 length: 15 amino acids. In germline, CDR1 is KGHSH, CDR2 LQKENI. V was pared by 1 base and J by 3 bases, with 9 bases between. The CDR3 nucleotides are TGTGCCAGCTCACCACTCAGGGAGGACACCGGGGAGCTGTTTTTT. It is translated as CASSPLREDTGELFF.

The chain has TRBV5-4 and TRBJ1-4; D is undetermined. V was shortened by 4 bases and J by 8 bases, with 18 bases between the two germline ends. The CDR3 runs 15 residues. Germline V CDR1 and CDR2: SGHNT, YYREEE (reference sequence). The CDR3: CASSQAGPRDEKLFF. The CDR3, as DNA: TGTGCCAGCAGCCAAGCTGGGCCCCGCGACGAAAAACTGTTTTTT.

This chain connects TRBV5-4 to TRBJ2-5; a possible D gene is TRBD2 (6 bases). With 5 bases removed from V and 3 bases from J, the gap between germline ends came to 11 bases. Germline CDR1 is SGHNT and CDR2 is YYREEE (reference sequence). This CDR3 region has 13 residues. The CDR3 sequence is CASSGGPEETQYF. For the CDR3, the DNA is TGTGCCAGCAGTGGAGGGCCGGAAGAGACCCAGTACTTC.

This clone was counted a few times. The chain links TRBV6-6 to TRBJ1-1; D remains unclear. CDR3 length: 14 residues. The germline gives CDR1 MNHNY, CDR2 SVGAGI (reference sequence). V lost 7 bases and J lost 7, with 19 bases in between. The CDR3 nucleotides read TGTGCCAGCACCGAGCCCGAACAGCAAAATGAAGCTTTCTTT. Translated: CASTEPEQQNEAFF.

The V call is TRBV28, the J call TRBJ1-5; 9 bases map to TRBD1. The CDR3 extends over 16 amino acids. The germline V gene has CDR1 MDHEN and CDR2 SYDVKM. V shed 7 bases and J 1 base; nucleotides not matched to a gene: 8. This CDR3 reads CASTLIGTGSNQPQHF. CDR3 sequence (DNA): TGTGCCAGCACCCTAATAGGGACAGGGAGCAATCAGCCCCAGCATTTT.

This clone came up a few times. The V and J genes are TRBV7-8 and TRBJ1-4; 8 nucleotides line up with TRBD1. Germline V gene data show CDR1 as SGHVS and CDR2 as FQNEAQ. The CDR3 covers 17 residues. The ends lost 0 bases at V and 7 bases at J; junction bases unmatched: 10. The CDR3 sequence is CASSLARFLGQGEKLFF. CDR3 DNA sequence: TGTGCCAGCAGCTTAGCGCGGTTCTTAGGACAGGGTGAAAAACTGTTTTTT. The variable domain in full, completed from reference TRBV7-8 and TRBJ1-4, reads GAGVSQSPRYKVAKRGQDVALRCDPISGHVSLFWYQQALGQGPEFLTYFQNEAQLDKSGLPSDRFFAERPEGSVSTLKIQRTQQEDSAVYLCASSLARFLGQGEKLFFGSGTQLSVL.

The chain employs TRBV28 and TRBJ2-7; D unclear. Trimming removed 2 bases from V and 2 bases from J, with 7 bases in between. This CDR3 contains 13 residues. CDR1 and CDR2 (germline): MDHEN, SYDVKM. CDR3 sequence: CASSLRGPYEQYF. DNA for the CDR3: TGTGCCAGCAGTTTAAGAGGACCCTACGAGCAGTACTTC.

The V call is TRBV6-5, the J call TRBJ2-2; possibly TRBD1 for D (5 bases). Looked up from germline, CDR1 is MNHEY and CDR2 is SVGAGI. V lost 1 base and J 7 bases, leaving 10 bases between the germline ends. The CDR3 extends over 14 amino acids. The CDR3 is CASSYYGARGELFF. CDR3 DNA sequence: TGTGCCAGCAGTTACTATGGGGCCCGCGGGGAGCTGTTTTTT.

V gene TRBV20-1 combines with J gene TRBJ2-1, with D hard to call. V gave up 3 bases and J gave up 8 bases, with 8 bases separating them. CDR3 length equals 11 residues. Germline CDR1 is DFQATT and CDR2 is SNEGSKA (reference sequence). The CDR3 is CSASKGYEQFF. In DNA form, the CDR3 reads TGCAGTGCTAGTAAGGGCTATGAGCAGTTCTTC.